This TCR beta chain was captured by sequencing in a study of blood T cell repertoires in COVID-19. There are 15 residues in the CDR3. Trimming cost V 1 base and J 9 bases, with 16 bases left between them. The V gene's germline CDR1 is LNHDA and CDR2 SQIVND (reference sequence). Libraries were prepared by immunoSEQ multiplex PCR; TCRdb keeps only in-frame clonotypes and omits some of them. The sample consists of tens of thousands of clones, around three quarters of them appearing once. The specimen sequenced was peripheral blood. This chain joins TRBV19 and TRBJ2-1, with a tentative D call TRBD2 (6 bases). This clonotype was sampled from a woman in her 70s with acute or convalescent COVID-19. Written as DNA, the CDR3 is TGTGCCAGTAGTATAGGCGGCAAAGGGAGGAGTGAGCAGTTCTTC. Protein sequence: CASSIGGKGRSEQFF.